The present entry profiles one T cell receptor (beta chain) with its context. Its antigen is undetermined. Some clones are missing from TCRdb's copy, which holds only in-frame ones; the method was immunoSEQ multiplex PCR. The profile shows more than 300,000 clones, 86% of them singletons. Donors were drawn from the roughly 120-subject validation cohort, separate from the approximately 620-subject first cohort. The CDR3 loop spans 16 amino acids. Germline assignment: CDR1 SGHDT and CDR2 YYEEEE. The trim removed 0 bases at V and 5 bases at J, leaving 5 bases unmatched. The data originate from a study of cytomegalovirus exposure and HLA in healthy donors. At the level of the study: The roughly 120 validation repertoires, a later analysis reported, used the same platform as the roughly 710 first-cohort repertoires.

Whole-study results and caveats: Confirmation was obtained in vitro that a few CMV-associated chains are specific for CMV antigens. Investigators reported fewer than 200 TCR beta chains as tied to cytomegalovirus.

The chain recombines TRBV5-6 with TRBJ2-1, with 10 bases fitting TRBD2. This receptor was taken from a woman younger than 35 in good health and CMV-seronegative. The material sequenced was PBMCs. In DNA, the CDR3 is TGTGCCAGCAGCTTGGCCCCTAGCGGGAGCAACAATGAGCAGTTCTTC. Amino acid sequence: CASSLAPSGSNNEQFF.